Listed here are 15 T cell receptor beta chains from one sample, sequenced in a study of blood T cell repertoires in COVID-19. Clones were sequenced by immunoSEQ multiplex PCR, and TCRdb holds only the in-frame ones, with some missing. Seen here are approximately 300,000 clones, more than 85% observed once, and the top ten hold about 18%. Material for sequencing was PBMCs or T cells enriched from blood (not recorded which). Every receptor here comes from a woman aged 25 to 39 who had recovered from COVID-19.

The chain employs TRBV19 and TRBJ1-1; the match to TRBD1 covers 7 bases. CDR1 LNHDA and CDR2 SQIVND come from the germline V gene (reference sequence). V lost 1 base, J lost 10 bases, and 12 bases stayed unmatched. The CDR3 is made up of 15 amino acids. The CDR3 loop is CASSIGRGEGARAFF. Written as DNA, the CDR3 is TGTGCCAGTAGTATAGGGCGGGGAGAGGGGGCGCGAGCTTTCTTT.

This chain connects TRBV28 to TRBJ1-3; tentative D call: TRBD1 (6 bases). The CDR3 sequence is 16 residues long. Trimming left V 5 bases short and J 0 bases short, with 14 bases between. Per the germline V gene, CDR1 is MDHEN and CDR2 is SYDVKM. The CDR3: CASSGDIFHSGNTIYF. In DNA form, the CDR3 reads TGTGCCAGCAGTGGGGACATTTTCCACTCTGGAAACACCATATATTTT. The entire variable domain, with the rest obtained from reference TRBV28 and TRBJ1-3, is as follows: DVKVTQSSRYLVKRTGEKVFLECVQDMDHENMFWYRQDPGLGLRLIYFSYDVKMKEKGDIPEGYSVSREKKERFSLILESASTNQTSMYLCASSGDIFHSGNTIYFGEGSWLTVV.

The CDR3 bases are TGTGCCAGCAGTTACGGGGGGTTGGAGACCCAGTACTTC. Translated: CASSYGGLETQYF. The chain carries TRBV6-5 and TRBJ2-5; D is perhaps TRBD2 (6 bases). This CDR3 region has 13 residues. Deletions cut 2 bases from V and 5 bases from J, with 9 bases between. CDR1 and CDR2 (germline): MNHEY, SVGAGI.

This clone was seen once. The J gene is TRBJ2-7, the V gene TRBV27, with 9 bases lining up with TRBD2. The CDR3 has 15 residues. Germline V gene lookup returns CDR1 MNHEY and CDR2 SMNVEV (reference sequence). Germline trimming cut 3 bases from V and 4 bases from J; bases unmatched to any gene: 7. This CDR3 is CASSFRRGGLYEQYF. CDR3 nucleotide sequence: TGTGCCAGCAGTTTTAGGCGGGGGGGCTTGTACGAGCAGTACTTC.

This rearrangement joins TRBV28 to TRBJ1-2; D is unresolved. V was shortened by 3 bases and J by 2 bases, with 10 bases between the two germline ends. The CDR3 covers 14 residues. Germline V gene sequence: CDR1 MDHEN, CDR2 SYDVKM. The CDR3 DNA is TGTGCCAGCAGTTTCCCGGGTCTCAACTATGGCTACACCTTC. Amino acid sequence: CASSFPGLNYGYTF.

The J gene is TRBJ2-7, the V gene TRBV14; D not certain. The CDR3 extends over 13 amino acids. Germline lookup yields CDR1 SGHDN and CDR2 FVKESK. V dropped 5 bases and J dropped 7 bases, with 15 bases sitting between them. CDR3 bases: TGTGCCAGCAGCTACTCCAACGAGGAGGAGCAGTACTTC. Translating gives CASSYSNEEEQYF. The whole variable domain, filled in from reference TRBV14 and TRBJ2-7, reads EAGVTQFPSHSVIEKGQTVTLRCDPISGHDNLYWYRRVMGKEIKFLLHFVKESKQDESGMPNNRFLAERTGGTYSTLKVQPAELEDSGVYFCASSYSNEEEQYFGPGTRLTVT.

This clone occurred once. The chain links TRBV19 to TRBJ1-6, with D unclear. Germline V gene lookup returns CDR1 LNHDA and CDR2 SQIVND (reference sequence). The CDR3 loop spans 12 amino acids. V was pared by 3 bases and J by 10 bases, with 7 bases between. CDR3 sequence (DNA): TGTGCCAGTAGTATCCCGGGATCACCCCTCCACTTT. Translation: CASSIPGSPLHF.

The V call is TRBV18, the J call TRBJ2-7, with no clear D. The CDR3 length is 14 residues. The V gene's germline CDR1 is KGHSH and CDR2 LQKENI. V was shortened by 0 bases and J by 0 bases, with 6 bases between the two germline ends. The DNA for the CDR3 is TGTGCCAGCTCACCACCGGGCTTCTCCTACGAGCAGTACTTC. It encodes CASSPPGFSYEQYF.

This chain joins TRBV2 and TRBJ2-3; D might be TRBD2 (5 bases). Germline V gives CDR1 SNHLY, CDR2 FYNNEI. The CDR3 extends over 15 amino acids. The V end was cut by 2 bases, the J end by 4 bases, with 13 bases between. The CDR3 reads CASSESLASADTQYF. The CDR3 DNA reads as TGTGCCAGCAGTGAAAGTCTAGCCTCGGCAGATACGCAGTATTTT.

V gene TRBV9 combines with J gene TRBJ2-3, with 8 bases identical to TRBD2. Germline V gene lookup returns CDR1 SGDLS and CDR2 YYNGEE. J gave up 1 base and V 2 bases, and 3 bases lay outside the gene matches. The CDR3 consists of 15 residues. The CDR3: CASSVGLDGTDTQYF. Here the CDR3 DNA reads TGTGCCAGCAGCGTGGGACTAGATGGCACAGATACGCAGTATTTT.

The chain combines TRBV7-3 with TRBJ2-5; a weak D match, TRBD2 (5 bases). The CDR3 consists of 15 residues. CDR1 SGHTA and CDR2 FQGTGA come from the germline V gene. V was cut by 4 bases and J by 4 bases, with 16 bases left in between. The CDR3, as DNA: TGTGCCAGCAGCTGCCACCGTAAGAGCGGAGAGACCCAGTACTTC. Residues: CASSCHRKSGETQYF.

The V gene is TRBV5-1, the J gene TRBJ1-3, with a weak D call TRBD1 (6 bases). The CDR3 loop spans 15 amino acids. Germline V CDR1 and CDR2: SGHRS, YFSETQ. V shed 4 bases and J shed 2 bases, with 13 bases lying between them. In DNA, the CDR3 is TGCGCCAGCAGCCCTATGACAGGAACTGGAAACACCATATATTTT. Translation: CASSPMTGTGNTIYF.

This clone was seen once. This chain joins TRBV7-3 and TRBJ2-3, with a possible D match to TRBD1 (6 bases). Trimming cost V 6 bases and J 2 bases, with 12 bases left between them. The CDR3 is made up of 14 amino acids. Per the germline V gene, CDR1 is SGHTA and CDR2 is FQGTGA. CDR3 nucleotide sequence: TGTGCCAGCAGGTCCGGACAGAACACAGATACGCAGTATTTT. Translated, it gives CASRSGQNTDTQYF.

This clone has a single count. The chain employs TRBV28 and TRBJ1-5; D possibly corresponds to TRBD1 (5 bases). Germline V gene data show CDR1 as MDHEN and CDR2 as SYDVKM. The CDR3 runs 14 residues. V was pared by 5 bases and J by 3 bases, with 11 bases between. The CDR3 region is CASSQTGFNQPQHF. CDR3 bases: TGTGCCAGCAGTCAAACAGGCTTCAATCAGCCCCAGCATTTT.

The DNA of the CDR3 is TGTGCCAGCAGCAACAGTGGCGAGCAGTACTTC. Its translation: CASSNSGEQYF. This chain joins TRBV6-5 and TRBJ2-7; D call uncertain. Trimming removed 6 bases at V and 6 bases at J, with 9 bases between. CDR1 and CDR2 (germline): MNHEY, SVGAGI. The CDR3 covers 11 residues.